The clone carrying this TCR beta chain was seen only a few times. Its antigen is undetermined. The data originate from a study of response to subunit inactivated influenza vaccine. TCRdb reanalysed the RT-PCR reads using MiXCR and keeps one entry per CDR3 protein. This table has about 500,000 distinct CDR3 sequences, about 15% appearing once. Germline assignment: CDR1 LNHNV and CDR2 YYDKDF (reference sequence). V lost 3 bases, J lost 4 bases, and 6 bases stayed unmatched. The CDR3 contains 15 residues. Study results and limitations: Authors suggested each seasonal flu vaccination may recruit only limited numbers of new T cells.

The input for sequencing was CD4+ T cells sorted from PBMCs, taken around 25 months after vaccination. The sequence derives from a man between 45 and 75 years old who received an inactivated influenza vaccine. The chain combines TRBV15 with TRBJ2-1; 7 nucleotides match TRBD1. CDR3 region: CATSRNRGFYNEQFF. CDR3 in DNA: TGTGCCACCAGCAGGAACAGGGGCTTTTACAATGAGCAGTTCTTC.